This section outlines one T cell receptor (beta chain) sequence together with its context. What it binds is not known. In germline, CDR1 is SGHTA, CDR2 FQGTGA. CDR3 length: 16 amino acids. The junction had 13 bases not matched to a gene; V was cut back by 4 bases and J by 9 bases. These data belong to a study of cytomegalovirus exposure and HLA in healthy donors. General observations from the study: A previous analysis found most TCR beta V segments productive roughly 87% or roughly 30% of the time.

PCR primers comprised 60 Vbeta and 13 Jbeta primers. Repertoires were generated with immunoSEQ multiplex PCR, while TCRdb's copy carries only in-frame clones and drops some. Of about 110,000 clones in the sample, 81% were seen once. This receptor was obtained from a woman in her 30s in good health and CMV-seronegative. The chain combines TRBV7-3 with TRBJ2-1, with TRBD1 matching over 9 bases. Material for sequencing was PBMCs. The CDR3 protein is CASSSLPGQGLGEQFF. The CDR3 DNA is TGTGCCAGCAGCTCATTGCCCGGACAGGGGTTGGGTGAGCAGTTCTTC.